The 6 T cell receptor beta chains below come from one sample, sequenced in a study of T-cell memory formation after mild COVID-19. MiXCR was run by TCRdb on the 5' RACE reads, yielding one entry per CDR3 protein. The data hold about 360,000 distinct CDR3 sequences, with over 13% observed a single time. The sample was PBMCs or a T cell subset sorted from them (not recorded which). The receptor set was obtained from a man aged 18-30 years who had mild COVID-19 (a few samples of this study predate the infection). Cell type and time point are not known.

This clonotype appeared a few times. V usage is TRBV3-1 and J usage is TRBJ2-1; the D is unclear. The CDR3 has 13 amino acids. CDR1 and CDR2 from the germline V gene are LGHDT and YNNKEL (reference sequence). V was clipped by 1 base and J by 9 bases, with 10 bases between them. Here the CDR3 DNA reads TGTGCCAGCAGCCAAGTGAGTGGCGTTGAGCAGTTCTTC. Its protein is CASSQVSGVEQFF.

V gene TRBV7-8 combines with J gene TRBJ2-4; D unresolved. Trimming pared 3 bases from V and 0 bases from J, leaving 3 bases between. The V gene's germline CDR1 is SGHVS and CDR2 FQNEAQ. This CDR3 is built from 13 residues. As DNA, the CDR3 is TGTGCCAGCAGCTTGGGAGCCAAAAACATTCAGTACTTC. Translated: CASSLGAKNIQYF.

The chain combines TRBV7-6 with TRBJ2-1, with 7 bases aligning to TRBD2. The CDR3 totals 16 residues. Germline V CDR1 and CDR2: SGHVS, FNYEAQ. The ends lost 4 bases at V and 2 bases at J; junction bases unmatched: 8. DNA of the CDR3: TGTGCCAGCAGCTCGTTGGGCGGGGGTCCCTACAATGAGCAGTTCTTC. Amino acid sequence: CASSSLGGGPYNEQFF. The whole variable domain, remainder taken from reference TRBV7-6 and TRBJ2-1, is GAGVSQSPRYKVTKRGQDVALRCDPISGHVSLYWYRQALGQGPEFLTYFNYEAQQDKSGLPNDRFSAERPEGSISTLTIQRTEQRDSAMYRCASSSLGGGPYNEQFFGPGTRLTVL.

This rearrangement joins TRBV28 to TRBJ1-5, with TRBD1 identical over 7 bases. This CDR3 is 15 amino acids long. Germline lookup yields CDR1 MDHEN and CDR2 SYDVKM. The V and J ends lost 6 bases and 1 base, in that order; junction bases with no gene match: 6. CDR3 protein: CASRRQGISNQPQHF. CDR3 coding DNA: TGTGCCAGCAGAAGACAGGGAATCAGCAATCAGCCCCAGCATTTT.

The chain has TRBV20-1 and TRBJ1-6; TRBD1 matches 7 bases. CDR1 and CDR2 from the germline V gene are DFQATT and SNEGSKA (reference sequence). Trimming cost V 0 bases and J 9 bases; bases outside gene matches: 8. The CDR3 runs to 15 residues. The CDR3 region has the DNA TGCAGTGCTAGAGATACAGGGGCTTCAGGTTCACCCCTCCACTTT. It specifies CSARDTGASGSPLHF.

This clonotype occurred a few times. This rearrangement joins TRBV18 to TRBJ2-5; D may match TRBD1 or TRBD2 (5 bases each). Per germline, CDR1 KGHSH and CDR2 LQKENI. V lost 0 bases and J lost 4, with 12 bases in between. The CDR3 is made up of 15 amino acids. The CDR3 DNA sequence: TGTGCCAGCTCACCACCGCGGGTAGGGGTAGAGACCCAGTACTTC. Translation: CASSPPRVGVETQYF.